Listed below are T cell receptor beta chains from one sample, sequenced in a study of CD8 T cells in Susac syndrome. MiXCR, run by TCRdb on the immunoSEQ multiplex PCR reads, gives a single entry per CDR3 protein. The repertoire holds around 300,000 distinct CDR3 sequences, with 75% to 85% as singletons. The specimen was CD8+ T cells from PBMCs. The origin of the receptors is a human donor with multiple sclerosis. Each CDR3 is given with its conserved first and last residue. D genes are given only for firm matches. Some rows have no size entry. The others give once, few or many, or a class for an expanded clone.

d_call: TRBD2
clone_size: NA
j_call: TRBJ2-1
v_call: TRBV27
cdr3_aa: CASSLRAGINNEQFF
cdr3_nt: TGTGCCAGCAGCCTCCGAGCGGGGATCAACAATGAGCAGTTCTTC

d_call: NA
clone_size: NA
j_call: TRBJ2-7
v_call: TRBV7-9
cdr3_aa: CASSHGTLILNF
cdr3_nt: TGTGCCAGCAGCCACGGGACCCTCATTCTAAACTTC

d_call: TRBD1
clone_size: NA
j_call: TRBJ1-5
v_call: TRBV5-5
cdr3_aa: CASSLSGTGGNQPQHF
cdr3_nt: TGTGCCAGCAGCTTGTCCGGGACAGGGGGCAATCAGCCCCAGCATTTT

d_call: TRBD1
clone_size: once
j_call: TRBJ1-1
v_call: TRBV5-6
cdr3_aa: CASSVDRLGTEAFF
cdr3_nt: TGTGCCAGCAGCGTGGACAGGTTAGGCACTGAAGCTTTCTTT

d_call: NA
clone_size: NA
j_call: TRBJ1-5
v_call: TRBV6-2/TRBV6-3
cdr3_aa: CATTKGRGNQPQHF
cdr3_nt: TGTGCCACCACAAAGGGGAGAGGCAATCAGCCCCAGCATTTT

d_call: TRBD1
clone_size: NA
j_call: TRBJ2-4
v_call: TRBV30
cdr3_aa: CAWSAGQGFDKNIQYF
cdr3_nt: TGTGCCTGGAGTGCAGGACAGGGTTTCGACAAAAACATTCAGTACTTC

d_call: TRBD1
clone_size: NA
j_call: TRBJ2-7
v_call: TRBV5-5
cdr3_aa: CASSTYRGAYEQYF
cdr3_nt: TGTGCCAGCAGCACCTACAGGGGAGCCTACGAGCAGTACTTC

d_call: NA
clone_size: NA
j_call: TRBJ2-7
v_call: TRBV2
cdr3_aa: CASGADPMSYYEQYF
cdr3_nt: TGTGCCAGCGGGGCGGACCCCATGTCCTACTACGAGCAGTACTTC

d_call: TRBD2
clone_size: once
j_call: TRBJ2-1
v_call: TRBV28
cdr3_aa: CASTPSGYDEQFF
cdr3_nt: TGTGCCAGCACACCTAGCGGGTACGATGAGCAGTTCTTC

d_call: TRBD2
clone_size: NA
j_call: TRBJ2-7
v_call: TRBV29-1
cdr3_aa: CSVAGTSGFGQYF
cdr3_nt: TGCAGCGTAGCTGGGACTAGCGGGTTCGGGCAGTACTTC

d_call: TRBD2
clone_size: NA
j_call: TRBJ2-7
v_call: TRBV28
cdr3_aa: CASSADLGLAGGPIFPTLYEQYF
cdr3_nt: TGTGCCAGCAGTGCCGACCTTGGACTAGCGGGAGGGCCGATTTTCCCTACCCTCTACGAGCAGTACTTC

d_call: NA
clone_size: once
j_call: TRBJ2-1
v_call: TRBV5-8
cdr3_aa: CASGSGLGYNEQFF
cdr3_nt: TGTGCCAGCGGCAGCGGGCTGGGCTACAATGAGCAGTTCTTC

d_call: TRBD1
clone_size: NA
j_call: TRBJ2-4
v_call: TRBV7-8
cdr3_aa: CASSPPRTGGLKNIQYF
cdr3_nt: TGTGCCAGCAGCCCCCCCCGGACAGGGGGCCTCAAAAACATTCAGTACTTC

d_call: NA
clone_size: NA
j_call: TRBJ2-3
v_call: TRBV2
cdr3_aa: CASSALRASTDTQYF
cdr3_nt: TGTGCCAGCAGCGCCCTTAGGGCTAGCACAGATACGCAGTATTTT

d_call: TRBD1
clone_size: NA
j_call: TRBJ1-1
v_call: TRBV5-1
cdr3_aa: CASSSGQGATEAFF
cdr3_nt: TGCGCCAGCAGCTCAGGACAGGGGGCCACTGAAGCTTTCTTT